The rows below give T cell receptor beta chains drawn from one sample of a study of blood T cell repertoires in COVID-19. Clones were sequenced by immunoSEQ multiplex PCR, and TCRdb holds only the in-frame ones, with some missing. The sample consists of around 370,000 clones, 88% of them appearing once. Source material: PBMCs or T cells enriched from blood (not recorded which). The source of these receptors is a young woman who had recovered from COVID-19. CDR3s include the opening cysteine and the closing phenylalanine or tryptophan. D genes are given only for firm matches. Some rows mark clone size as missing; the rest say once, few, many or name a class of expanded clone.

V gene,D gene,clone size,J gene,CDR3 protein,CDR3 DNA
TRBV6-5,TRBD1,-,TRBJ2-7,CASSYSGRGTPYEQYF,TGTGCCAGCAGTTACTCGGGCAGGGGGACCCCCTACGAGCAGTACTTC
TRBV6-5,-,-,TRBJ2-1,CASAAGPNEQFF,TGTGCCAGCGCCGCAGGGCCCAATGAGCAGTTCTTC
TRBV25-1,-,-,TRBJ1-1,CASSESRANAEAFF,TGTGCCAGCAGTGAATCCAGGGCTAACGCTGAAGCTTTCTTT
TRBV18,TRBD1,many,TRBJ2-7,CASSIGTGSEAFFYEQYF,TGTGCCAGCTCCATTGGGACAGGGAGCGAGGCCTTCTTTTACGAGCAGTACTTC
TRBV6-5,-,once,TRBJ2-3,CASITGKGVDTQYF,TGTGCCAGCATCACCGGAAAGGGGGTAGATACGCAGTATTTT
TRBV19,TRBD2,once,TRBJ2-5,CASRDLQTSGGRAQYF,TGTGCCAGTCGAGACCTACAAACTAGCGGGGGTAGGGCCCAGTACTTC
TRBV2,TRBD1,-,TRBJ1-4,CASSAWTGPVEKLFF,TGTGCCAGCAGCGCCTGGACAGGGCCGGTTGAAAAACTGTTTTTT
TRBV18,TRBD2,once,TRBJ2-1,CASSLIAGGTYNEQFF,TGTGCCAGCTCATTGATAGCGGGGGGAACCTACAATGAGCAGTTCTTC
TRBV30,TRBD1,-,TRBJ2-7,CASRDSSYEQYF,TGTGCCTCTAGGGACAGCTCCTACGAGCAGTACTTC
TRBV18,TRBD1,-,TRBJ1-6,CASSPRRQGVNSPLHF,TGTGCCAGCTCACCGAGGAGACAGGGGGTAAATTCACCCCTCCACTTT
TRBV19,TRBD1,-,TRBJ1-6,CASTPGQGVPPLHF,TGTGCCAGTACCCCGGGACAGGGGGTGCCACCCCTCCACTTT
TRBV6-5,-,-,TRBJ1-5,CASRSGTLSNQPQHF,TGTGCCAGCAGATCCGGGACACTCAGCAATCAGCCCCAGCATTTT
TRBV6-5,-,-,TRBJ2-3,CASSYQNGQGSDTQYF,TGTGCCAGCAGTTACCAAAATGGTCAGGGATCAGATACGCAGTATTTT
TRBV19,TRBD1,-,TRBJ2-7,CASSIGWRPDGTGSYEQYF,TGTGCCAGTAGTATAGGATGGAGGCCGGACGGGACAGGCTCCTACGAGCAGTACTTC
TRBV6-5,-,-,TRBJ1-1,CASSYQGSNTEAFF,TGTGCCAGCAGTTACCAGGGTTCGAACACTGAAGCTTTCTTT
TRBV5-1,-,-,TRBJ1-3,CASSLALVRAGNTIYF,TGCGCCAGCAGTTTGGCCCTTGTCCGGGCTGGAAACACCATATATTTT
TRBV27,-,-,TRBJ1-2,CASKSDTYSNGYTF,TGTGCCAGCAAGTCGGACACTTATTCCAATGGCTACACCTTC
TRBV27,-,-,TRBJ2-1,CASSRGGVPRTYNEQFF,TGTGCCAGCAGCCGCGGAGGGGTCCCTAGGACGTACAATGAGCAGTTCTTC
TRBV5-1,-,-,TRBJ1-1,CASSLAENTEAFF,TGCGCCAGCAGCTTGGCAGAGAACACTGAAGCTTTCTTT
TRBV7-2,TRBD2,-,TRBJ2-2,CASSPLAGGTGELFF,TGTGCCAGCAGCCCACTAGCGGGGGGCACCGGGGAGCTGTTTTTT
TRBV24-1,-,once,TRBJ1-5,CATSDSRGWEPQHF,TGTGCCACCAGTGACTCGCGCGGGTGGGAGCCCCAGCATTTT
TRBV7-9,TRBD1,few,TRBJ1-1,CASHDREAAEAFF,TGTGCCAGCCATGACAGGGAAGCGGCTGAAGCTTTCTTT
TRBV5-6,-,-,TRBJ1-2,CASSFRSGPLYNYGYTF,TGTGCCAGCAGCTTTCGGTCAGGGCCACTTTACAACTATGGCTACACCTTC
TRBV3-1/TRBV3-2,-,-,TRBJ2-3,CASSQQGTTDTQYF,TGTGCCAGCAGCCAACAGGGTACCACAGATACGCAGTATTTT
TRBV7-2,TRBD2,-,TRBJ2-3,CASSSSGGLSTDTQYF,TGTGCCAGCAGCAGTAGCGGGGGGCTGAGCACAGATACGCAGTATTTT